This is a list of T cell receptor beta chains from one sample in a study of T cells after yellow fever vaccination. TCRdb reprocessed the 5' RACE reads via MiXCR and lists one record per CDR3 protein. Of about 160,000 distinct CDR3 sequences detected, almost 7% appear once; the ten largest clones hold approximately 2.5%. This specimen consisted of CD4+ T cells sorted from PBMCs, obtained about 5 days after the first yellow fever vaccination. These receptors were collected from a man between 18 and 35 years old who received the YFV17D yellow fever vaccine. CDR3s include the opening cysteine and the closing phenylalanine or tryptophan. The order of the fields is V gene, CDR3 protein.

v_call: TRBV4-3; cdr3_aa: CASSLGGAASTDTQYF
v_call: TRBV10-3; cdr3_aa: CAINRGAQETQYF
v_call: TRBV7-2; cdr3_aa: CASRPRLAGGEETQYF
v_call: TRBV5-4; cdr3_aa: CASSSRVAGGEETQYF
v_call: TRBV7-9; cdr3_aa: CASSLVRGSDEQYF
v_call: TRBV6-1; cdr3_aa: CASSEAQLYANTGELFF
v_call: TRBV3-1; cdr3_aa: CASSQDAWVDEKLFF
v_call: TRBV7-9; cdr3_aa: CASSLQRGTYEQYF
v_call: TRBV7-8; cdr3_aa: CASSLVRAGYTGELFF
v_call: TRBV29-1; cdr3_aa: CSVALQERTEAFF
v_call: TRBV4-3; cdr3_aa: CASSQLSTDTQYF
v_call: TRBV6-2/TRBV6-3; cdr3_aa: CGSGRNTEAFF
v_call: TRBV10-2; cdr3_aa: CASSVGRNTEAFF
v_call: TRBV5-1; cdr3_aa: CASSPGTGASLTTEAFF
v_call: TRBV4-2; cdr3_aa: CASSQVFTSGGENIQYF
v_call: TRBV5-1; cdr3_aa: CASSWTPDPAKNIQYF
v_call: TRBV7-2; cdr3_aa: CASSLARTSGGLTDTQYF
v_call: TRBV6-5; cdr3_aa: CASSYGAGVETGELFF
v_call: TRBV24-1; cdr3_aa: CATSRTGGEKLFF
v_call: TRBV11-2; cdr3_aa: CASSSYGEGQETQYF
v_call: TRBV25-1; cdr3_aa: CASGPVKQGEKNTEAFF
v_call: TRBV5-4; cdr3_aa: CASSGKGLAGPEQYF